These 29 T cell receptor beta chains were all obtained from the same sample, sequenced in a study of blood T cell repertoires in COVID-19. Repertoires were generated with immunoSEQ multiplex PCR, while TCRdb's copy carries only in-frame clones and drops some. The profile covers 250,000 to 300,000 clones, with approximately 79% appearing a single time and approximately 4% taken by the ten largest. The sample was PBMCs or T cells enriched from blood (not recorded which). The receptors derive from a man aged 30-40 years with acute COVID-19.

The CDR3 spells CASSIPRQITNQPQHF. Written as DNA, the CDR3 is TGTGCCAGTAGTATCCCCCGACAGATCACCAATCAGCCCCAGCATTTT. This chain joins TRBV19 and TRBJ1-5; tentatively, D is TRBD1 (5 bases). This CDR3 is built from 16 residues. Germline CDR1 LNHDA, CDR2 SQIVND (reference sequence). The ends were cut back, 3 bases at V and 3 bases at J, with 15 bases in the middle.

This clone is a singleton in its sample. The rearrangement links TRBV5-1 to TRBJ2-7; a weak D match, TRBD1 (5 bases). From germline, CDR1 is SGHRS and CDR2 YFSETQ. V lost 8 bases and J 0 bases, leaving 9 bases between the germline ends. The CDR3 totals 12 residues. CDR3 sequence (DNA): TGCGCCAGACCTCAGGGCTCCTACGAGCAGTACGTC. Translating it yields CARPQGSYEQYV.

The chain employs TRBV11-2 and TRBJ2-2; D is perhaps TRBD1 (6 bases). Germline CDR1 SGHAT, CDR2 FQNNGV. V lost 4 bases, J lost 6 bases, and 12 bases lay in between. The CDR3 consists of 14 residues. CDR3 coding DNA: TGTGCCAGCAGCTCCACCGCAGGGGCCGGGGAGCTGTTTTTT. It encodes CASSSTAGAGELFF.

V gene TRBV2 combines with J gene TRBJ2-3, with TRBD2 matching 11 bases. CDR1 is SNHLY and CDR2 is FYNNEI in the germline V gene. V shed 7 bases, J shed 5 bases, and the junction held 5 bases outside the gene matches. CDR3 length equals 14 residues. CDR3 nucleotides: TGTGCCAGCATTGGCGGACTAGCGGGAGATACGCAGTATTTT. Residues: CASIGGLAGDTQYF.

V is TRBV12-3 or TRBV12-4 and J is TRBJ2-2, with 8 bases fitting TRBD2. The CDR3 is 13 amino acids. The junction had 3 bases not matched to a gene; V was cut back by 6 bases and J by 6 bases. CDR3 sequence: CASSLRGAGELFF. The CDR3 DNA reads TGTGCCAGCAGCCTGCGGGGGGCCGGGGAGCTGTTTTTT.

This chain links TRBV29-1 with TRBJ2-7; D might be TRBD1 (6 bases). Trimming pared 6 bases from V and 0 bases from J, leaving 9 bases between. Germline-derived CDR1 and CDR2 are SQVTM and ANQGSEA. CDR3 size: 12 residues. The CDR3 coding sequence is TGCAGCGTCCGGGACAACTCCTACGAGCAGTACGTC. It translates to CSVRDNSYEQYV.

J is TRBJ2-1 and V is TRBV18; 10 nucleotides line up with TRBD2. Germline assignment: CDR1 KGHSH and CDR2 LQKENI. There are 15 residues in the CDR3. The junction had 1 base not matched to a gene; V was cut back by 2 bases and J by 3 bases. CDR3 sequence (DNA): TGTGCCAGCTCACCAACTAGCGGGGACTACAATGAGCAGTTCTTC. Its translation: CASSPTSGDYNEQFF.

The V call is TRBV11-3, the J call TRBJ2-1, with TRBD1 identical over 11 bases. J was trimmed by 0 bases and V by 6 bases; bases with no gene match: 10. The CDR3 is 18 amino acids. The germline gives CDR1 SGHNT, CDR2 YENEEA. Here the CDR3 DNA reads TGTGCCAGCAGACCAACCGGGACAGGGGGTTTCTCCTACAATGAGCAGTTCTTC. It is translated as CASRPTGTGGFSYNEQFF.

This clone turned up a few times. The chain is built from TRBV15 and TRBJ2-5, with TRBD1 matching over 9 bases. Germline values: CDR1 LNHNV, CDR2 YYDKDF (reference sequence). There are 15 residues in the CDR3. With V trimmed by 0 bases and J by 3 bases, 2 bases remained unmatched. As DNA, the CDR3 is TGTGCCACCAGCAGAGAGGGACAGGGTGAAGAGACCCAGTACTTC. This translates into CATSREGQGEETQYF. Full variable domain (missing parts from reference TRBV15 and TRBJ2-5): DAMVIQNPRYQVTQFGKPVTLSCSQTLNHNVMYWYQQKSSQAPKLLFHYYDKDFNNEADTPDNFQSRRPNTSFCFLDIRSPGLGDTAMYLCATSREGQGEETQYFGPGTRLLVL.

This chain uses TRBV5-4 with TRBJ1-2, with TRBD1 matching 10 bases. Looked up from germline, CDR1 is SGHNT and CDR2 is YYREEE (reference sequence). The CDR3 totals 14 residues. V was pared by 4 bases and J by 8 bases, with 8 bases of the junction left unmatched. The CDR3 DNA is TGTGCCAGCAGCCGAGGGACAGGGGCCAGGGGCTACACCTTC. Amino acids: CASSRGTGARGYTF.

The DNA for the CDR3 is TGTGCCAGTAGTATAGTTGGAGGATCCAACTATGGCTACACCTTC. Protein product: CASSIVGGSNYGYTF. The chain combines TRBV19 with TRBJ1-2; D is unresolved. This CDR3 spans 15 amino acids. Germline CDR1 and CDR2: LNHDA and SQIVND (reference sequence). Trimming removed 1 base at V and 2 bases at J, with 11 bases between.

The rearrangement uses TRBV7-9 and TRBJ2-7, with D possibly matching TRBD1 (5 bases). Per the germline V gene, CDR1 is SEHNR and CDR2 is FQNEAQ (reference sequence). V lost 3 bases, J lost 4 bases, and 22 bases lay in between. The length of the CDR3 is 17 residues. CDR3 bases: TGTGCCAGCAGCTTTTTCTCCAGGACATTGGATCCTTACGAGCAGTACGTC. It specifies CASSFFSRTLDPYEQYV.

The sample holds a few counts of this clone. This specimen includes other DNA sequences encoding the same CDR3. The chain carries TRBV27 and TRBJ1-5; TRBD1 matches 9 bases. The CDR3 has 14 residues. The junction had 1 base not matched to a gene; V was cut back by 3 bases and J by 4 bases. The germline gives CDR1 MNHEY, CDR2 SMNVEV (reference sequence). The CDR3: CASSFGTGNQPQHF. As DNA, the CDR3 is TGTGCCAGCAGTTTTGGGACAGGGAATCAGCCCCAGCATTTT.

This sequence joins TRBV18 and TRBJ2-3; 10 bases match TRBD2. This CDR3 is 15 amino acids long. With 4 bases clipped from V and 0 bases from J, the junction kept 1 base outside the gene matches. Per germline, CDR1 KGHSH and CDR2 LQKENI. The DNA of the CDR3 is TGTGCCAGCTCACTGGGACTAGCGAGCACAGATACGCAGTATTTT. Translating gives CASSLGLASTDTQYF.

The chain is built from TRBV2 and TRBJ2-1; D is uncertain. This CDR3 comprises 11 residues. Looked up from germline, CDR1 is SNHLY and CDR2 is FYNNEI. V lost 2 bases and J 9 bases, leaving 5 bases between the germline ends. In nucleotides, the CDR3 is TGTGCCAGCAGTGAAACTTTTGAGCAGTTCTTC. This encodes CASSETFEQFF.

V is TRBV10-1 and J is TRBJ2-1; the D is unclear. The CDR3 runs to 14 residues. With 0 bases removed from V and 8 bases from J, the gap between germline ends came to 11 bases. Germline V lookup: CDR1 WNHNN, CDR2 SYGVQD (reference sequence). This CDR3 reads CASSESTPTHEQFF. The CDR3 nucleotides read TGCGCCAGCAGTGAGTCGACTCCTACCCATGAGCAGTTCTTC.

This clone was seen more than once but under ten times. V gene TRBV11-3 combines with J gene TRBJ1-2; D is uncertain. CDR1 and CDR2 from the germline V gene are SGHNT and YENEEA. Trimming took 5 bases from V and 4 from J, leaving 23 bases between them. CDR3 size: 17 residues. The CDR3 region is CASSPSPRQVSSYGYTF. Written as DNA, the CDR3 is TGTGCCAGCAGCCCCAGCCCCCGCCAGGTCTCCTCCTATGGCTACACCTTC.

This clone was counted a few times. This chain links TRBV10-3 with TRBJ1-2; 9 bases are a match to TRBD1. There are 16 residues in the CDR3. Per the germline V gene, CDR1 is ENHRY and CDR2 is SYGVKD. The V gene end was trimmed by 6 bases and the J gene end by 8 bases; junction bases not matched to a gene: 16. The CDR3 nucleotides are TGTGCCATCAGCGGAGACCGGGACAGGGTTTCGGGAGGCTACACCTTC. It encodes CAISGDRDRVSGGYTF.

V is TRBV3-1 (or the pseudogene TRBV3-2) and J is TRBJ2-7; weak D call: TRBD1 (6 bases). The CDR3 loop spans 15 amino acids. The germline CDR1 and CDR2 sequences are LGHDT and YNNKEL (reference sequence). V lost 3 bases and J 1 base, leaving 13 bases between the germline ends. CDR3 DNA sequence: TGTGCCAGCAGCCACCAGACAGGTCTGTCCTACGAGCAGTACGTC. It codes for CASSHQTGLSYEQYV.

The chain is built from TRBV29-1 and TRBJ2-3; possible D gene TRBD1, 5 bases. Germline CDR1 and CDR2: SQVTM and ANQGSEA. CDR3 length equals 11 residues. V shed 8 bases and J shed 2 bases, with 8 bases lying between them. The CDR3 nucleotides are TGCAGCTCCAGGGTCACAGATACGCAGTATTTT. Amino acids: CSSRVTDTQYF.

V is TRBV10-3 and J is TRBJ2-2; 8 bases are shared with TRBD2. The J segment lost 2 bases and the V segment lost 3 bases, leaving 5 bases of the junction unmatched. The CDR3 covers 16 residues. CDR1 and CDR2 (germline): ENHRY, SYGVKD. The CDR3 DNA follows: TGTGCCATCAGTGAAGTGCGGGGGGTTAACACCGGGGAGCTGTTTTTT. It is translated as CAISEVRGVNTGELFF.

The table lists this clone with a count of one. The chain couples TRBV9 to TRBJ2-2; the D gene is possibly TRBD2 (6 bases). This CDR3 region has 15 residues. Germline V gene data show CDR1 as SGDLS and CDR2 as YYNGEE. V shed 6 bases and J shed 0 bases, with 12 bases lying between them. This chain's CDR3 is CASNNLATNTGELFF. The CDR3 DNA sequence: TGTGCCAGCAATAACCTAGCGACGAACACCGGGGAGCTGTTTTTT.

The chain combines TRBV14 with TRBJ1-2; TRBD1 matches 10 bases. Trimming at V came to 1 base and at J to 0 bases, leaving 5 bases not matched to a gene. The germline V gene has CDR1 SGHDN and CDR2 FVKESK. CDR3 length equals 17 residues. CDR3 DNA: TGTGCCAGCAGCCAAGCCGGGACAGGGGCAACTAACTATGGCTACACCTTC. This gives the protein CASSQAGTGATNYGYTF.

This clone has more than one count but fewer than ten. This sequence joins TRBV19 and TRBJ1-5; weak D call: TRBD1 (6 bases). Trimming stripped 7 bases from V and 4 bases from J, with 14 bases between. The germline CDR1 and CDR2 sequences are LNHDA and SQIVND (reference sequence). The CDR3 is 14 amino acids. The CDR3 bases are TGTGCCAGTACTGTGGACAGTGTGAATCAGCCCCAGCATTTT. It codes for CASTVDSVNQPQHF.

The chain uses TRBV12-3 or TRBV12-4 and TRBJ2-2; no firm D call. Trimming pared 7 bases from V and 7 bases from J, leaving 7 bases between. The CDR3 runs 11 residues. The CDR3 sequence is CASIQFGELFF. DNA for the CDR3: TGTGCCAGCATACAGTTCGGGGAGCTGTTTTTT.

This clone showed up many times. CDR3 region: CASSAGHPNEQFF. CDR3 DNA: TGTGCCAGCAGCGCGGGACACCCCAATGAGCAGTTCTTC. The chain employs TRBV9 and TRBJ2-1; D is perhaps TRBD1 (6 bases). This CDR3 has 13 residues. Germline lookup yields CDR1 SGDLS and CDR2 YYNGEE. With 3 bases removed from V and 6 bases from J, the gap between germline ends came to 10 bases. Based on the CDR3 plus reference TRBV9 and TRBJ2-1, the full variable domain is DSGVTQTPKHLITATGQRVTLRCSPRSGDLSVYWYQQSLDQGLQFLIQYYNGEERAKGNILERFSAQQFPDLHSELNLSSLELGDSALYFCASSAGHPNEQFFGPGTRLTVL.

This chain connects TRBV25-1 to TRBJ2-7; 8 bases match TRBD2. This CDR3 region has 14 residues. The V and J ends lost 1 base and 3 bases, in that order; junction bases with no gene match: 2. Germline CDR1 and CDR2: MGHDK and SYGVNS. The chain's CDR3 is CASSESGGNYEQYV. The CDR3, as DNA: TGTGCCAGCAGTGAATCGGGAGGGAACTACGAGCAGTACGTC.

The chain is built from TRBV6-4 and TRBJ1-2, with 8 bases identical to TRBD1. The length of the CDR3 is 17 residues. V shed 7 bases and J 1 base; nucleotides not matched to a gene: 14. Germline CDR1 reads MRHNA; CDR2 reads SNTAGT. CDR3 DNA: TGTGCCAGCAAGAACAGGGGGGCACAAAGACATAACTATGGCTACACCTTC. Residues: CASKNRGAQRHNYGYTF.

This clone was observed once. The chain uses TRBV27 and TRBJ2-2, with a tentative D call TRBD2 (6 bases). Germline CDR1 and CDR2: MNHEY and SMNVEV (reference sequence). CDR3 length: 15 residues. The V end was cut by 5 bases, the J end by 4 bases, with 14 bases between. CDR3: CASSPRTTSTGELFF. The CDR3, as DNA: TGTGCCAGCAGTCCTCGGACTACTAGCACCGGGGAGCTGTTTTTT.